This TCR beta chain was identified in a study of blood T cell repertoires in COVID-19. This clone was recorded only once. Method: immunoSEQ multiplex PCR; TCRdb's copy keeps in-frame clones and lacks some. The sample carries 350,000 or so clones, almost 90% recorded once. The CDR3 sequence is 13 residues long. Trimming shortened V by 5 bases and J by 0 bases, and 10 bases separated the two germline ends. Germline V lookup: CDR1 SQVTM, CDR2 ANQGSEA. This TCR came from a woman aged 30 to 39 who had been exposed to COVID-19. Material: PBMCs or T cells enriched from blood (not recorded which). This sequence joins TRBV29-1 and TRBJ1-1; TRBD1 is a possible D gene (6 bases). The CDR3 region has the DNA TGCAGCGTTAGTGACAGGTTGAACACTGAAGCTTTCTTT. It translates to CSVSDRLNTEAFF.